One and the same sample provided the 30 T cell receptor beta chains below, sequenced in a study of Graves' ophthalmopathy and Graves' hyperthyroidism. For repertoire sequencing, the TCR beta CDR3 regions were amplified from RNA transcripts. HTBI primers were used in a first-round RT-PCR, which preceded a second-round multiplex PCR. TCRdb re-called the multiplex PCR reads through MiXCR, storing one row per CDR3 protein. The sample includes 580,000 or so distinct CDR3 sequences, 35% to 40% of them seen just once. The sequenced sample was peripheral blood or thyroid tissue (not recorded which). These receptors all stem from an adult man with Graves' hyperthyroidism.

Ten or more counts support this clonotype. This chain uses TRBV7-9 with TRBJ2-7; D remains ambiguous. Germline V CDR1 and CDR2: SEHNR, FQNEAQ (reference sequence). V was trimmed by 5 bases and J by 5 bases, leaving 13 bases between them. This CDR3 spans 13 amino acids. CDR3 amino acids: CASSRDGLHEQYF. The CDR3, as DNA: TGTGCCAGCAGCCGTGACGGCCTCCACGAGCAGTACTTC.

This clonotype was seen many times. The rearrangement links TRBV12-3 or TRBV12-4 to TRBJ1-3, with D perhaps TRBD1 (6 bases). The V end lost 6 bases, the J end lost 0 bases, and 15 bases lay between the germline ends. The CDR3 covers 16 residues. The CDR3: CASRRGQMSSGNTIYF. Written as DNA, the CDR3 is TGTGCCAGCAGACGAGGACAGATGAGCTCTGGAAACACCATATATTTT.

The chain has TRBV19 and TRBJ1-4; 7 nucleotides line up with TRBD1. With 5 bases clipped from V and 5 bases from J, the junction kept 8 bases outside the gene matches. The CDR3 consists of 15 residues. The germline gives CDR1 LNHDA, CDR2 SQIVND (reference sequence). The CDR3 DNA reads as TGTGCCAGTAGTTCATACCGGGACAGCAATGAAAAACTGTTTTTT. It is translated as CASSSYRDSNEKLFF.

This clonotype was seen at least ten times. The V and J genes are TRBV10-3 and TRBJ1-5; 7 bases fit TRBD1. J gave up 1 base and V 5 bases, and 2 bases lay outside the gene matches. CDR1 ENHRY and CDR2 SYGVKD come from the germline V gene. The CDR3 is 14 residues long. In DNA form, the CDR3 reads TGTGCCATCAGTACGGGACAGAGCAATCAGCCCCAGCATTTT. It translates to CAISTGQSNQPQHF.

About this clonotype itself: An end of the junction differs from the germline gene, which may be a read error. The chain has TRBV2 and TRBJ1-5; D uncertain. Germline values: CDR1 SNHLY, CDR2 FYNNEI. The CDR3 spans 15 residues. The CDR3 region has the DNA TGTGCCAGCGGTGATTTCCAATGGGGAGATCAGCCCCACCATTTT. Encoded protein: CASGDFQWGDQPHHF.

Ten or more counts support this clonotype. This chain links TRBV9 with TRBJ2-5; 11 nucleotides line up with TRBD1. The CDR3 length is 16 residues. Per germline, CDR1 SGDLS and CDR2 YYNGEE. J gave up 4 bases and V 4 bases, and 9 bases lay outside the gene matches. The CDR3 is CASSLSGTGGLETQYF. The DNA of the CDR3 is TGTGCCAGCAGCCTCTCCGGGACAGGGGGATTAGAGACCCAGTACTTC.

This clonotype was seen at least ten times. This chain uses TRBV29-1 with TRBJ2-7, with TRBD2 matching over 8 bases. In germline, CDR1 is SQVTM, CDR2 ANQGSEA. This CDR3 region has 12 residues. V was pared by 3 bases and J by 3 bases, with 1 base of the junction left unmatched. Here the CDR3 reads CSVDAGGYEQYF. CDR3 coding DNA: TGCAGCGTTGACGCGGGGGGCTACGAGCAGTACTTC.

This chain joins TRBV7-9 and TRBJ1-3; 9 bases are a match to TRBD1. With 5 bases clipped from V and 7 bases from J, the junction kept 6 bases outside the gene matches. The CDR3 length is 14 residues. In germline, CDR1 is SEHNR, CDR2 FQNEAQ (reference sequence). The CDR3 reads CASSPDRGTNTIYF. DNA for the CDR3: TGTGCCAGCAGCCCGGACAGGGGAACGAACACCATATATTTT.

On this clonotype itself: One end of the junction fails to match germline, which may point to a read error. The chain carries TRBV10-3 and TRBJ1-5, with 7 bases matching TRBD1. The V gene's germline CDR1 is ENHRY and CDR2 SYGVKD. The CDR3 has 14 amino acids. DNA of the CDR3: TGTGCCATCAGACAGGGGACTAGCAATCAGCCCCAGCAGTTT. Encoded protein: CAIRQGTSNQPQQF.

The J gene is TRBJ2-2, the V gene TRBV7-2; no clear D. Germline-derived CDR1 and CDR2 are SGHTA and FQGNSA. CDR3 length: 15 amino acids. Trimming left V 3 bases short and J 1 base short, with 9 bases between. This chain's CDR3 is CASSLGVRNTGELFF. In DNA, the CDR3 is TGTGCCAGCAGCTTGGGTGTCCGGAACACCGGGGAGCTGTTTTTT.

This clonotype occurred many times. The chain uses TRBV20-1 and TRBJ2-7, with 9 bases lining up with TRBD1. The germline V gene has CDR1 DFQATT and CDR2 SNEGSKA (reference sequence). The V gene end was trimmed by 6 bases and the J gene end by 4 bases; junction bases not matched to a gene: 7. This CDR3 is 13 amino acids long. The CDR3 loop reads CSARTGAYYEQYF. The CDR3 DNA reads TGCAGTGCCCGGACAGGGGCTTATTACGAGCAGTACTTC.

The rearrangement uses TRBV10-3 and TRBJ2-7; a weak D match, TRBD1 (6 bases). The germline gives CDR1 ENHRY, CDR2 SYGVKD. The V gene lost 3 bases and the J gene lost 4 bases, with 13 bases spanning the gap. The CDR3 is 14 residues long. The DNA for the CDR3 is TGTGCCATCAGTGACCAGGCAGGGGTGTACGAGCAGTACTTC. Its translation is CAISDQAGVYEQYF.

This clonotype was picked up many times. The gene calls are TRBV7-8 and TRBJ2-2; maybe TRBD1 (5 bases). The V and J ends lost 10 bases and 6 bases respectively, with 12 bases between them. The CDR3 has 12 residues. Per the germline V gene, CDR1 is SGHVS and CDR2 is FQNEAQ. CDR3 coding DNA: TGTGCCATACCTAGGGGTCCCGGGGAGCTGTTTTTT. Translation gives CAIPRGPGELFF.

This clonotype was found many times. The chain couples TRBV9 to TRBJ2-7; a possible D gene is TRBD2 (6 bases). Trimming pared 3 bases from V and 2 bases from J, leaving 15 bases between. Germline CDR1 reads SGDLS; CDR2 reads YYNGEE. The CDR3 runs 15 residues. The CDR3 DNA is TGTGCCAGCAGCGGGAGCGGGTCCCACCCCTACGAGCAGTACTTC. Amino acids: CASSGSGSHPYEQYF.

Many counts were recorded for this clonotype. V and J are TRBV10-3 and TRBJ1-1; a possible D gene is TRBD1 (5 bases). Trimming took off 5 bases at V and 2 bases at J, with 9 bases between the two ends. The CDR3 has 13 amino acids. Germline CDR1 and CDR2: ENHRY and SYGVKD. The CDR3 nucleotides are TGTGCCATCAGTTGGGACTTTAACACTGAAGCTTTCTTT. Amino acids: CAISWDFNTEAFF.

The V call is TRBV20-1, the J call TRBJ2-5; D uncertain. This CDR3 is 11 amino acids long. V was clipped by 6 bases and J by 7 bases, with 12 bases between them. Germline V gives CDR1 DFQATT, CDR2 SNEGSKA (reference sequence). The CDR3 protein is CSAEDGGTQYF. CDR3 DNA: TGCAGTGCCGAGGACGGCGGGACCCAGTACTTC.

The rearrangement links TRBV5-1 to TRBJ1-1; 8 bases are a match to TRBD1. Germline V gene lookup returns CDR1 SGHRS and CDR2 YFSETQ. V gave up 7 bases and J gave up 5 bases; unmatched junction bases: 16. The CDR3 runs to 16 residues. In DNA form, the CDR3 reads TGCGCCAGCGGCCTTAACTACAGGGGGGGGCTTACTGAAGCTTTCTTT. Translated: CASGLNYRGGLTEAFF.

The chain joins TRBV29-1 to TRBJ2-7; a possible D gene is TRBD1 (5 bases). This CDR3 has 17 residues. V was cut by 2 bases and J by 7 bases, with 27 bases left in between. CDR1 is SQVTM, CDR2 ANQGSEA, per germline. In DNA form, the CDR3 reads TGCAGCGTTGAATCGGAAACAGGTACCCGCTCCTACAATGAGCAGTACTTC. Translated: CSVESETGTRSYNEQYF.

As for this clonotype: A junction end diverges from the germline sequence, so it may reflect a read error. V is TRBV7-9 and J is TRBJ1-2; tentative D call: TRBD1 (6 bases). The CDR3 runs 12 residues. CDR1 SEHNR and CDR2 FQNEAQ come from the germline V gene (reference sequence). CDR3 nucleotide sequence: TGCGCCAGCAGCTTTACGGGGGACAGCTACACCTTC. This sequence encodes CASSFTGDSYTF. Full variable domain (missing parts from reference TRBV7-9 and TRBJ1-2): DTGVSQNPRHKITKRGQNVTFRCDPISEHNRLYWYRQTLGQGPEFLTYFQNEAQLEKSRLLSDRFSAERPKGSFSTLEIQRTEQGDSAMYLCASSFTGDSYTFGSGTRLTVV.

This clonotype was detected only a few times. CDR3 in DNA: TGTGCCAGCAGTTACCGCAGACAAAACTACGAGCAGTACTTC. Translation gives CASSYRRQNYEQYF. The chain joins TRBV6-5 to TRBJ2-7; the D is unclear. The CDR3 consists of 14 residues. Germline assignment: CDR1 MNHEY and CDR2 SVGAGI. V shed 2 bases and J shed 3 bases, with 11 bases lying between them.

This clonotype appeared many times. V usage is TRBV19 and J usage is TRBJ2-7; possible D gene TRBD1, 5 bases. Between the trimmed V and J ends, which lost 3 bases and 6 bases, there was a span of 18 bases. CDR1 LNHDA and CDR2 SQIVND come from the germline V gene (reference sequence). The CDR3 contains 15 residues. The CDR3 sequence is CASSIVLTAAAEQYF. CDR3 nucleotides: TGTGCCAGTAGTATTGTTTTGACAGCCGCGGCCGAGCAGTACTTC. Together with reference TRBV19 and TRBJ2-7, the CDR3 gives the full variable domain: DGGITQSPKYLFRKEGQNVTLSCEQNLNHDAMYWYRQDPGQGLRLIYYSQIVNDFQKGDIAEGYSVSREKKESFPLTVTSAQKNPTAFYLCASSIVLTAAAEQYFGPGTRLTVT.

The genes are TRBV10-3 and TRBJ1-5; 7 bases are a match to TRBD1. V gave up 3 bases and J gave up 3 bases; unmatched junction bases: 11. CDR3 length: 17 amino acids. Germline-derived CDR1 and CDR2 are ENHRY and SYGVKD. CDR3 DNA: TGTGCCATCAGTGAACTGACAGGGCTCATGATCAATCAGCCCCAGCATTTT. Translation gives CAISELTGLMINQPQHF.

In its sample, this clonotype was seen many times. The chain links TRBV19 to TRBJ2-7, with 9 bases that match TRBD1. The CDR3 is 15 amino acids. Germline V lookup: CDR1 LNHDA, CDR2 SQIVND (reference sequence). V lost 3 bases, J lost 1 base, and 4 bases stayed unmatched. CDR3 in DNA: TGTGCCAGTAGTATGGGGACAGGGTCGTCCTACGAGCAGTACTTC. It codes for CASSMGTGSSYEQYF.

The V and J genes are TRBV4-2 and TRBJ1-3; D possibly corresponds to TRBD1 (5 bases). Deletions cut 3 bases from V and 0 bases from J, with 21 bases between. Germline loops: CDR1 LGHNA, CDR2 YNFKEQ. The CDR3 contains 19 residues. The CDR3, as DNA: TGTGCCAGCAGCCAGCCCTCAGCCGGGACGTCGAGCTCTGGAAACACCATATATTTT. Amino acid sequence: CASSQPSAGTSSSGNTIYF.

The chain has TRBV6-5 and TRBJ2-7; possible D gene TRBD2, 6 bases. This CDR3 is 15 amino acids long. Trimming shortened V by 4 bases and J by 5 bases, and 18 bases separated the two germline ends. CDR1 is MNHEY, CDR2 SVGAGI, per germline. CDR3 sequence: CASSLTGLGTHEQYF. The CDR3 DNA reads TGTGCCAGCAGTTTAACGGGACTGGGCACGCACGAGCAGTACTTC.

This clonotype was observed many times. This chain links TRBV10-1 with TRBJ1-1, with D possibly matching TRBD1 (6 bases). CDR3 length: 14 residues. V shed 8 bases and J shed 1 base, with 14 bases lying between them. Germline V gene sequence: CDR1 WNHNN, CDR2 SYGVQD (reference sequence). The chain's CDR3 is CASGWTDRNTEAFF. In DNA form, the CDR3 reads TGCGCCAGCGGGTGGACAGATCGGAACACTGAAGCTTTCTTT.

This clonotype was found many times. The chain joins TRBV12-3 or TRBV12-4 to TRBJ1-1; no firm D call. The CDR3 is 12 residues long. V was pared by 7 bases and J by 8 bases, with 14 bases between. The CDR3 region is CASTPGPGEAFF. The DNA of the CDR3 is TGTGCCAGCACCCCGGGTCCCGGAGAAGCTTTCTTT.

Concerning this clonotype itself: A single base separates this from a much larger clone, so it may be a read error. Because the CDR3 is missing its conserved closing phenylalanine or tryptophan, this is likely a read error. The gene calls are TRBV19 and TRBJ2-7, with D unclear. Germline V gene sequence: CDR1 LNHDA, CDR2 SQIVND (reference sequence). Deletions cut 7 bases from V and 2 bases from J, with 3 bases between. This CDR3 comprises 10 residues. DNA of the CDR3: TGTGCCAGTACCCCCTACGAGCAGTACCTC. It translates to CASTPYEQYL.

The chain couples TRBV15 to TRBJ1-5; 8 bases are a match to TRBD1. The junction had 6 bases not matched to a gene; V was cut back by 3 bases and J by 5 bases. Germline CDR1 reads LNHNV; CDR2 reads YYDKDF (reference sequence). This CDR3 is built from 15 residues. The CDR3 sequence: CATSSEGQGYQPQHF. CDR3 sequence (DNA): TGTGCCACCAGCAGTGAAGGACAGGGCTATCAGCCCCAGCATTTT.

The V gene is TRBV25-1, the J gene TRBJ2-3; tentative D call: TRBD1 (6 bases). This CDR3 is 19 amino acids long. V shed 3 bases and J shed 0 bases, with 22 bases lying between them. Germline-derived CDR1 and CDR2 are MGHDK and SYGVNS. The CDR3 nucleotides are TGTGCCAGCAGTGATGGGCTCCCCCCCCAGGGGCGAAGCACAGATACGCAGTATTTT. It specifies CASSDGLPPQGRSTDTQYF.